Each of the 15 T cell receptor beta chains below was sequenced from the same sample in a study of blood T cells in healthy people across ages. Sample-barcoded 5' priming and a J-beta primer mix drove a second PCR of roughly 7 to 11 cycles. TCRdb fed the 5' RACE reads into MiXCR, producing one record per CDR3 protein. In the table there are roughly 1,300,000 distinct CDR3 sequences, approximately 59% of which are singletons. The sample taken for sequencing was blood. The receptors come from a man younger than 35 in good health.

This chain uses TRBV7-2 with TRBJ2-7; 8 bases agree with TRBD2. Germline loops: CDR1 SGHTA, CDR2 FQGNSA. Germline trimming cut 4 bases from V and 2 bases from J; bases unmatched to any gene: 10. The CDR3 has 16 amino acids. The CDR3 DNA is TGTGCCAGCAGCTCGTATACTAGCGGAAGGCCCTACGAGCAGTACTTC. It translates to CASSSYTSGRPYEQYF. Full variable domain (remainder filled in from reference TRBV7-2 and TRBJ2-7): GAGVSQSPSNKVTEKGKDVELRCDPISGHTALYWYRQSLGQGLEFLIYFQGNSAPDKSGLPSDRFSAERTGGSVSTLTIQRTQQEDSAVYLCASSSYTSGRPYEQYFGPGTRLTVT.

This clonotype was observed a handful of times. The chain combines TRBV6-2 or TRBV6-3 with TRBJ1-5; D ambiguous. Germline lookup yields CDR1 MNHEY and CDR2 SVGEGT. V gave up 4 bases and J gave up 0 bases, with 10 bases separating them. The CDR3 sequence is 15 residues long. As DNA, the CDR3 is TGTGCCAGCAGTTTGACACCTGTTAGCAATCAGCCCCAGCATTTT. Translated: CASSLTPVSNQPQHF.

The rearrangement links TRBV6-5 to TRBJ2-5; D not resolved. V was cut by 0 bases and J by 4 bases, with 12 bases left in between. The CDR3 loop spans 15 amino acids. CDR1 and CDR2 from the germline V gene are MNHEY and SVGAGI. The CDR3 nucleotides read TGTGCCAGCAGTTACTCGACCCCAGGTTCAGAGACCCAGTACTTC. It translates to CASSYSTPGSETQYF.

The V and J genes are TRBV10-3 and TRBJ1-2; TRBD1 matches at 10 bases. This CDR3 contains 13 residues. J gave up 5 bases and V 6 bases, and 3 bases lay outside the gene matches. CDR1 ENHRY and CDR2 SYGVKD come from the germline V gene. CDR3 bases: TGTGCCATCAGGGGGACAGGGGAATATGGCTACACCTTC. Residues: CAIRGTGEYGYTF.

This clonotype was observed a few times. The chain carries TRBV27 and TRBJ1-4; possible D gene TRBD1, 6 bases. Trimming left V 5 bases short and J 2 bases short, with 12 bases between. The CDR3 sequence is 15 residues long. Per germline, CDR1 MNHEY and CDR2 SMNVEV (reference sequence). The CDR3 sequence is CASSTYRATNEKLFF. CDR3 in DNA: TGTGCCAGCAGTACTTACAGGGCTACTAATGAAAAACTGTTTTTT.

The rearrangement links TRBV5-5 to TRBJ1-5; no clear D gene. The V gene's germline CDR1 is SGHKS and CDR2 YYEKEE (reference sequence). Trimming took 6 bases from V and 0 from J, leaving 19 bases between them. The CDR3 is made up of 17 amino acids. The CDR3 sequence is CASTLGVGQYSNQPQHF. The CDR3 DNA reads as TGTGCCAGCACCCTCGGGGTAGGGCAATATAGCAATCAGCCCCAGCATTTT.

CDR3 sequence reads: CASSLDWTSYEQYF. In nucleotides, the CDR3 is TGTGCCAGCAGCCTCGACTGGACTTCCTACGAGCAGTACTTC. This chain joins TRBV4-2 and TRBJ2-4; possible D gene TRBD2, 5 bases. Matching the DNA end better, TRBJ2-7 makes the J call doubtful. The CDR3 totals 14 residues. Germline V lookup: CDR1 LGHNA, CDR2 YNFKEQ.

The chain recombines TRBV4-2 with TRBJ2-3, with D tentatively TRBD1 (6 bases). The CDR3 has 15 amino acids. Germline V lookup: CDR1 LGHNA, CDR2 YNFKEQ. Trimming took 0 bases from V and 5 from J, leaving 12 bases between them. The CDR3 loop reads CASSQEGGRLDTQYF. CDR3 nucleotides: TGTGCCAGCAGCCAAGAAGGGGGTCGATTAGATACGCAGTATTTT.

The CDR3 is CATSSVSRRLNDEQFF. CDR3 nucleotides: TGTGCCACCAGCAGCGTATCTCGGCGACTTAACGATGAGCAGTTCTTC. The chain carries TRBV15 and TRBJ2-1; D ambiguous. CDR1 is LNHNV and CDR2 is YYDKDF in the germline V gene (reference sequence). Trimming removed 3 bases at V and 8 bases at J, with 20 bases between. This CDR3 spans 16 amino acids. The whole variable domain, filled in from reference TRBV15 and TRBJ2-1, reads DAMVIQNPRYQVTQFGKPVTLSCSQTLNHNVMYWYQQKSSQAPKLLFHYYDKDFNNEADTPDNFQSRRPNTSFCFLDIRSPGLGDTAMYLCATSSVSRRLNDEQFFGPGTRLTVL.

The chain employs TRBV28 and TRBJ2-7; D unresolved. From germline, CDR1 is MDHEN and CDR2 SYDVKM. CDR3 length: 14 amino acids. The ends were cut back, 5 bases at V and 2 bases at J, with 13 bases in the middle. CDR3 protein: CASSRATTTYEQYF. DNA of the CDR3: TGTGCCAGCAGTAGAGCTACGACGACCTACGAGCAGTACTTC.

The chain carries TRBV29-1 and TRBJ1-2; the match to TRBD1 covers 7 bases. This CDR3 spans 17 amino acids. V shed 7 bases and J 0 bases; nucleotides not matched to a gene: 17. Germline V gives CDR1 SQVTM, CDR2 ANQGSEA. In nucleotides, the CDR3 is TGCAGCGCCCCAATAGGGGCAGGGGGTTCTTCTAACTATGGCTACACCTTC. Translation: CSAPIGAGGSSNYGYTF.

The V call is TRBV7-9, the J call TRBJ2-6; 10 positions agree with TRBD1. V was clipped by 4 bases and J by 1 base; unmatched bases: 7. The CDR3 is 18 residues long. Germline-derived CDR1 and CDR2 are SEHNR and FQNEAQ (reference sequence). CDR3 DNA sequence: TGTGCCAGCAGCTGGGGACAGGGGAACCCTTCTGGGGCCAACGTCCTGACTTTC. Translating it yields CASSWGQGNPSGANVLTF.

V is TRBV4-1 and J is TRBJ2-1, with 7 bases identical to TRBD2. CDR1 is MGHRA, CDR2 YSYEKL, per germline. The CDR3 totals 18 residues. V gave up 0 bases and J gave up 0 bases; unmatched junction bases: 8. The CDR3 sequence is CASSQDGNGRISYNEQFF. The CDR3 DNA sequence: TGCGCCAGCAGCCAAGATGGAAACGGGAGGATCTCCTACAATGAGCAGTTCTTC.

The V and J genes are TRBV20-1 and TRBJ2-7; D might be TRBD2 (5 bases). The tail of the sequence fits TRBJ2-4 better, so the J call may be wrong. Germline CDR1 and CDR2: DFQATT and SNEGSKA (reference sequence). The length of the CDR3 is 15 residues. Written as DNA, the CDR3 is TGCAGTGCCCGGGGTCCGGGTGTGTTCAGAAACATTCAGTACTTC. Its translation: CSARGPGVFRNIQYF.

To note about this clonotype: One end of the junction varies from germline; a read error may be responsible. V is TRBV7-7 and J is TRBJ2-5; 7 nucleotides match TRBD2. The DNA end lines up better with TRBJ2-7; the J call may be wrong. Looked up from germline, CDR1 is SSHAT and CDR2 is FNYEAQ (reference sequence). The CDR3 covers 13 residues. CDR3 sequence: CASSREADYEQYF. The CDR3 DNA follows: TGTGCTAGCAGCCGGGAGGCGGACTACGAGCAGTACTTC.